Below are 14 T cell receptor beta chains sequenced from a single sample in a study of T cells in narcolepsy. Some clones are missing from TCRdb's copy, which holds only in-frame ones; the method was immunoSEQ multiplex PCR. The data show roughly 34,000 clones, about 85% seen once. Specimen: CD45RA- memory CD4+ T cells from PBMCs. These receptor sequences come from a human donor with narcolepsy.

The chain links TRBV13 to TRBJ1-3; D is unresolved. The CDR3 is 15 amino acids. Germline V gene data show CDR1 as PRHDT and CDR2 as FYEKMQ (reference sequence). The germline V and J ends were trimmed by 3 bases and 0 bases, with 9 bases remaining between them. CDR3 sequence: CASSLTPSSGNTIYF. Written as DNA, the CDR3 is TGTGCCAGCAGCTTGACCCCCTCCTCTGGAAACACCATATATTTT. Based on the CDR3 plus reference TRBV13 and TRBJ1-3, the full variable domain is AAGVIQSPRHLIKEKRETATLKCYPIPRHDTVYWYQQGPGQDPQFLISFYEKMQSDKGSIPDRFSAQQFSDYHSELNMSSLELGDSALYFCASSLTPSSGNTIYFGEGSWLTVV.

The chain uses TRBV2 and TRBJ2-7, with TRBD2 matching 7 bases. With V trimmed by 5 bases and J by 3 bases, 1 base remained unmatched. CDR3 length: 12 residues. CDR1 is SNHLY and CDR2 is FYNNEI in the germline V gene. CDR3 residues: CASSRTSYEQYF. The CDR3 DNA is TGTGCCAGCAGTAGGACTAGCTACGAGCAGTACTTC.

The CDR3 region has the DNA TGTGCCAGCAGCGTACGAAGCGGCACAGATACGCAGTATTTT. Its translation: CASSVRSGTDTQYF. The V and J genes are TRBV9 and TRBJ2-3; no definite D call. This CDR3 has 14 amino acids. Trimming cost V 1 base and J 1 base, with 7 bases left between them. Per the germline V gene, CDR1 is SGDLS and CDR2 is YYNGEE.

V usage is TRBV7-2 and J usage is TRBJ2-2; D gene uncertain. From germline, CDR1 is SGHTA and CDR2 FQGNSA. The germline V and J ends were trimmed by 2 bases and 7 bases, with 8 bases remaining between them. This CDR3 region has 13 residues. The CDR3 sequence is CASSLSGFGELFF. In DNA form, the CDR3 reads TGTGCCAGCAGCTTAAGTGGTTTCGGGGAGCTGTTTTTT.

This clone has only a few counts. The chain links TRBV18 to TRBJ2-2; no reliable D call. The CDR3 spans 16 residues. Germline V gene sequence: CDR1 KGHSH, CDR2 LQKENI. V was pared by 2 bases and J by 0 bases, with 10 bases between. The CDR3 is CASSPNQSPNTGELFF. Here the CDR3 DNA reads TGTGCCAGCTCACCAAACCAGAGCCCGAACACCGGGGAGCTGTTTTTT.

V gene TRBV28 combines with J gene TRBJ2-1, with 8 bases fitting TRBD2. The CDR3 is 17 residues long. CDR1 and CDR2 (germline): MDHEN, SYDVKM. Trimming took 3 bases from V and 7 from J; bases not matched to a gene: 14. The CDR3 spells CASSFVEGSGEPNEQFF. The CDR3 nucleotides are TGTGCCAGCAGTTTCGTCGAAGGTAGCGGGGAGCCAAATGAGCAGTTCTTC.

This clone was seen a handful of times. DNA for the CDR3: TGTGCCAGCAGCGACAGGAGCTATGGCTACACCTTC. As protein: CASSDRSYGYTF. The V call is TRBV28, the J call TRBJ1-2; TRBD1 might be the D (6 bases). The CDR3 has 12 amino acids. CDR1 is MDHEN, CDR2 SYDVKM, per germline. V dropped 6 bases and J dropped 4 bases, with 9 bases sitting between them.

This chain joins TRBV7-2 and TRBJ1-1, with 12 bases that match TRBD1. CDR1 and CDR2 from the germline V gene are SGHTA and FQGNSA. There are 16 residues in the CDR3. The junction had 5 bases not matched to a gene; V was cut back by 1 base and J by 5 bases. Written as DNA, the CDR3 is TGTGCCAGCAGCTTAGGGGACAGGGGGCTATGGACTGAAGCTTTCTTT. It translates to CASSLGDRGLWTEAFF.

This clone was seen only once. This chain's CDR3 is CASSPGIAGVPDTQYF. CDR3 in DNA: TGTGCCAGCAGCCCCGGGATAGCGGGGGTCCCAGATACGCAGTATTTT. The chain uses TRBV7-8 and TRBJ2-3, with 9 bases fitting TRBD2. This CDR3 comprises 16 residues. With 5 bases clipped from V and 4 bases from J, the junction kept 10 bases outside the gene matches. The V gene's germline CDR1 is SGHVS and CDR2 FQNEAQ.

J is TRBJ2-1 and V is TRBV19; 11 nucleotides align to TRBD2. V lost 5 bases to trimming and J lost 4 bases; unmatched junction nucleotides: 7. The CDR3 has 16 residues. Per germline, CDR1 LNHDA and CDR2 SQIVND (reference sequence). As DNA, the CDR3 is TGTGCCAGTAGTGCTGCTAGCGGGGGGATTTACAATGAGCAGTTCTTC. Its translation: CASSAASGGIYNEQFF.

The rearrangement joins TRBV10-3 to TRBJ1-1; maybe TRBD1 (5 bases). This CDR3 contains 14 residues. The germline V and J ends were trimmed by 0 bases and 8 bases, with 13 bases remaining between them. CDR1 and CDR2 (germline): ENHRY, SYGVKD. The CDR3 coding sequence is TGTGCCATCAGTGAGTCTGGCAGAGGGGAGGAAGCTTTCTTT. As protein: CAISESGRGEEAFF.

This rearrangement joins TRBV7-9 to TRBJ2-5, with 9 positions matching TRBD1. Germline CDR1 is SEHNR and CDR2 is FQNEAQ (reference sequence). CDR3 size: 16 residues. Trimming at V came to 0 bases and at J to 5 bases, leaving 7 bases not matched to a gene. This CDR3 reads CASSLAGTGRRETQYF. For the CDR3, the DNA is TGTGCCAGCAGCTTAGCAGGGACAGGGAGGAGGGAGACCCAGTACTTC.

CDR3 DNA sequence: TGTGCCAGCAGCGTAGCTAGGGGGCGAACAGATACGCAGTATTTT. Its protein product is CASSVARGRTDTQYF. The rearrangement links TRBV9 to TRBJ2-3, with TRBD1 matching 7 bases. V was pared by 0 bases and J by 3 bases, with 4 bases of the junction left unmatched. CDR3 length: 15 residues. Germline V gene lookup returns CDR1 SGDLS and CDR2 YYNGEE.

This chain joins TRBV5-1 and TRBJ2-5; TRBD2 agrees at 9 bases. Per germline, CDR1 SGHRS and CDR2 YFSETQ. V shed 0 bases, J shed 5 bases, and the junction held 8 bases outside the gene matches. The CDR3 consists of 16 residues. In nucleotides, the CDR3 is TGCGCCAGCAGCTTGGAAGGCGGGGGGGCCCGGGAGACCCAGTACTTC. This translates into CASSLEGGGARETQYF.